The source of this T cell receptor (beta chain) is a study of type 1 and type 2 diabetes patients. Study-level background: From PBMCs, CD4+ and CD8+ T cells were isolated by magnetic microbeads. Study-wide results and limits: Type 2 diabetes and control samples shared highly correlated V and J usage, averaging around 0.97.

All diabetic donors were classified as either type 1 or type 2 diabetes. Amplification started from genomic DNA. Amplification of the beta chain CDR3 used 30 forward and 13 reverse multiplex primers. In TCRdb, the multiplex PCR reads were re-called with MiXCR into one record per CDR3 protein. In the table there are about 270,000 distinct CDR3 sequences, around 50% of which are singletons. With 1 base removed from V and 7 bases from J, the gap between germline ends came to 13 bases. The CDR3 length is 14 residues. The germline gives CDR1 MDHEN, CDR2 SYDVKM. This clonotype was detected only a few times. Its antigen is currently unknown.

This chain links TRBV28 with TRBJ1-2; D not resolved. The sequencing input was peripheral blood mononuclear cells (PBMCs). This TCR was recovered from a man aged 18 to 30 with type 2 diabetes. The CDR3 region is CASSLSVRRVGYTF. The CDR3 DNA reads as TGTGCCAGCAGTTTATCTGTTCGGCGTGTTGGCTACACCTTC.